The 32 T cell receptor beta chains in this list originate from one sample, sequenced in a study of blood T cell repertoires in COVID-19. The table came from immunoSEQ multiplex PCR; TCRdb's copy has only in-frame clones and leaves some out. Seen here are approximately 390,000 clones, just under 90% observed once, and the top ten hold around 10%. Sequenced material: PBMCs or T cells enriched from blood (not recorded which). Receptors were obtained from a woman aged 50 to 65 who had recovered from COVID-19.

This sequence joins TRBV7-2 and TRBJ2-2; 9 bases match TRBD1. Germline lookup yields CDR1 SGHTA and CDR2 FQGNSA. V was clipped by 1 base and J by 5 bases; unmatched bases: 8. The CDR3 runs 17 residues. In DNA, the CDR3 is TGTGCCAGCAGCTTAGGATGGGGACAGGGCCGGACCGGGGAGCTGTTTTTT. It specifies CASSLGWGQGRTGELFF.

This sequence joins TRBV14 and TRBJ2-7, with unresolved D. The CDR3 has 14 residues. Germline V gives CDR1 SGHDN, CDR2 FVKESK. V lost 6 bases, J lost 0 bases, and 12 bases lay in between. This chain's CDR3 is CASSPVYSSYEQYF. In nucleotides, the CDR3 is TGTGCCAGCAGTCCTGTATATAGCTCCTACGAGCAGTACTTC.

The chain has TRBV9 and TRBJ1-1; D not resolved. Germline loops: CDR1 SGDLS, CDR2 YYNGEE. V shed 0 bases and J shed 0 bases, with 12 bases lying between them. The CDR3 extends over 16 amino acids. This chain's CDR3 is CASSVASPRMNTEAFF. CDR3 bases: TGTGCCAGCAGCGTAGCTTCCCCCAGGATGAACACTGAAGCTTTCTTT.

The V gene is TRBV7-9, the J gene TRBJ2-1, with 7 bases identical to TRBD1. The CDR3 sequence is 13 residues long. Trimming took 1 base from V and 10 from J; bases not matched to a gene: 4. Germline assignment: CDR1 SEHNR and CDR2 FQNEAQ (reference sequence). DNA for the CDR3: TGTGCCAGCAGCTTAGTGACAGGGAACGAGCAGTTCTTC. Its translation: CASSLVTGNEQFF.

This rearrangement joins TRBV7-2 to TRBJ2-5; no definite D call. Trimming pared 5 bases from V and 2 bases from J, leaving 9 bases between. Germline CDR1 and CDR2: SGHTA and FQGNSA. CDR3 length: 13 amino acids. CDR3 amino acids: CASSPSRQETQYF. In DNA form, the CDR3 reads TGTGCCAGCAGCCCGAGCCGGCAAGAGACCCAGTACTTC.

This chain uses TRBV2 with TRBJ1-2; 7 bases align to TRBD1. With V trimmed by 4 bases and J by 7 bases, 6 bases remained unmatched. The CDR3 totals 13 residues. Germline V gene lookup returns CDR1 SNHLY and CDR2 FYNNEI. CDR3 in DNA: TGTGCCAGCAGTGGGGACAGCCGTCGTGGCTACACCTTC. Encoded protein: CASSGDSRRGYTF.

The chain uses TRBV12-3 or TRBV12-4 and TRBJ2-7; D call uncertain. Trimming pared 6 bases from V and 6 bases from J, leaving 15 bases between. This CDR3 has 13 residues. CDR3 protein: CASSDGYSPEQYF. The DNA for the CDR3 is TGTGCCAGCAGCGACGGCTATAGCCCCGAGCAGTACTTC.

The rearrangement joins TRBV19 to TRBJ1-2, with TRBD1 matching 7 bases. With V trimmed by 5 bases and J by 8 bases, 11 bases remained unmatched. CDR1 LNHDA and CDR2 SQIVND come from the germline V gene (reference sequence). The CDR3 has 14 residues. The CDR3 DNA is TGTGCCAGTAGTCTGCGAGAAGGGACAGCCGGCTACACCTTC. The encoded protein is CASSLREGTAGYTF.

This chain joins TRBV14 and TRBJ1-1; tentative D call: TRBD1 (5 bases). The CDR3 sequence is 14 residues long. Looked up from germline, CDR1 is SGHDN and CDR2 is FVKESK. Between the trimmed V and J ends, which lost 6 bases and 4 bases, there was a span of 15 bases. CDR3 in DNA: TGTGCCAGCAGTCATCAGGCAAGGGGCACTGAAGCTTTCTTT. It yields the protein CASSHQARGTEAFF.

The chain links TRBV10-3 to TRBJ2-2; a weak D match, TRBD1 (5 bases). V lost 4 bases to trimming and J lost 4 bases, with 16 bases between them. Per the germline V gene, CDR1 is ENHRY and CDR2 is SYGVKD. The CDR3 length is 16 residues. CDR3 loop: CAISGQDKLGTGELFF. As DNA, the CDR3 is TGTGCCATCAGTGGGCAGGACAAACTCGGCACCGGGGAGCTGTTTTTT.

The chain is built from TRBV28 and TRBJ1-1; D remains unclear. Germline loops: CDR1 MDHEN, CDR2 SYDVKM. The CDR3 is 14 residues long. V was pared by 4 bases and J by 2 bases, with 11 bases between. CDR3 nucleotides: TGTGCCAGCAGTTGGTCAGGCGTAAACACTGAAGCTTTCTTT. It translates to CASSWSGVNTEAFF. The full variable domain, its missing parts supplied by reference TRBV28 and TRBJ1-1, is DVKVTQSSRYLVKRTGEKVFLECVQDMDHENMFWYRQDPGLGLRLIYFSYDVKMKEKGDIPEGYSVSREKKERFSLILESASTNQTSMYLCASSWSGVNTEAFFGQGTRLTVV.

The chain couples TRBV4-1 to TRBJ1-2; 8 bases are shared with TRBD1. Trimming at V came to 4 bases and at J to 2 bases, leaving 6 bases not matched to a gene. The CDR3 loop spans 15 amino acids. Germline V gene lookup returns CDR1 MGHRA and CDR2 YSYEKL. CDR3 in DNA: TGCGCCAGCAGCCCGAGGGACAGGTCGAACTATGGCTACACCTTC. Translated, it gives CASSPRDRSNYGYTF.

The rearrangement links TRBV2 to TRBJ1-1, with 8 bases aligning to TRBD1. The V and J ends lost 7 bases and 7 bases, in that order; junction bases with no gene match: 8. The CDR3 has 13 amino acids. Germline CDR1 is SNHLY and CDR2 is FYNNEI. The CDR3: CASIIDRGIEAFF. The CDR3 DNA follows: TGTGCCAGCATTATAGACAGGGGCATTGAAGCTTTCTTT.

This chain uses TRBV7-2 with TRBJ1-1; D is unclear. The V and J ends lost 5 bases and 1 base respectively, with 8 bases between them. Germline values: CDR1 SGHTA, CDR2 FQGNSA. The CDR3 covers 13 residues. CDR3 DNA: TGTGCCAGCAGCCGCCACAGGAACACTGAAGCTTTCTTT. Residues: CASSRHRNTEAFF.

The chain couples TRBV7-8 to TRBJ2-1, with 10 bases that match TRBD2. The CDR3 contains 17 residues. The trim removed 5 bases at V and 1 base at J, leaving 8 bases unmatched. Germline V CDR1 and CDR2: SGHVS, FQNEAQ. The CDR3 sequence is CASSHPQRGGSYNEQFF. The CDR3 DNA reads TGTGCCAGCAGCCATCCTCAGCGGGGGGGTTCCTACAATGAGCAGTTCTTC.

The rearrangement links TRBV28 to TRBJ2-7, with 10 positions matching TRBD1. The germline V gene has CDR1 MDHEN and CDR2 SYDVKM. CDR3 length: 15 amino acids. After removal of 8 bases from V and 6 bases from J, the junction contained 13 bases not matched to a gene. CDR3 sequence reads: CASVNRDRGSGEQYF. CDR3 nucleotide sequence: TGTGCCAGCGTTAACCGGGACAGGGGTTCCGGCGAGCAGTACTTC.

In its sample, this clone was seen a few times. J is TRBJ2-7 and V is TRBV28; D gene unclear. The germline V gene has CDR1 MDHEN and CDR2 SYDVKM. This CDR3 region has 10 residues. The V and J ends lost 3 bases and 6 bases respectively, with 3 bases between them. The CDR3 nucleotides are TGTGCCAGCAGTTTTCGCGAGCAGTACTTC. Amino acid sequence: CASSFREQYF.

The genes are TRBV2 and TRBJ1-1; D unresolved. With 3 bases removed from V and 2 bases from J, the gap between germline ends came to 16 bases. The CDR3 covers 16 residues. Germline CDR1 and CDR2: SNHLY and FYNNEI. The CDR3 DNA is TGTGCCAGCAGTGATGAAGGCTGGGCCCTAAACACTGAAGCTTTCTTT. This gives the protein CASSDEGWALNTEAFF. Looking up the rest from reference TRBV2 and TRBJ1-1 gives the full variable domain: EPEVTQTPSHQVTQMGQEVILRCVPISNHLYFYWYRQILGQKVEFLVSFYNNEISEKSEIFDDQFSVERPDGSNFTLKIRSTKLEDSAMYFCASSDEGWALNTEAFFGQGTRLTVV.

Points on this clone: Other DNA sequences of this sample code for an identical CDR3. This sequence joins TRBV20-1 and TRBJ2-7, with D hard to call. The V end was cut by 5 bases, the J end by 4 bases, with 9 bases between. Germline CDR1 reads DFQATT; CDR2 reads SNEGSKA (reference sequence). The CDR3 extends over 11 amino acids. The CDR3 coding sequence is TGCAGTGCTGGCCCCTCGTACGAGCAGTACTTC. This gives the protein CSAGPSYEQYF.

The rearrangement joins TRBV7-2 to TRBJ1-3, with 8 positions matching TRBD1. Germline V lookup: CDR1 SGHTA, CDR2 FQGNSA. With 3 bases clipped from V and 6 bases from J, the junction kept 7 bases outside the gene matches. This CDR3 is 15 amino acids long. The CDR3 DNA is TGTGCCAGCAGCTTCTACGGACAGGGCGCAAACACCATATATTTT. Encoded protein: CASSFYGQGANTIYF.

This clone showed up just once. The chain joins TRBV30 to TRBJ1-5; D not certain. The V end lost 0 bases, the J end lost 0 bases, and 6 bases lay between the germline ends. This CDR3 has 14 residues. The germline V gene encodes CDR1 GTSNPN and CDR2 SVGIG (reference sequence). For the CDR3, the DNA is TGTGCCTGGAGTGTCGGGTATAGCAATCAGCCCCAGCATTTT. Residues: CAWSVGYSNQPQHF.

The chain links TRBV15 to TRBJ2-5; 7 nucleotides align to TRBD1. The CDR3 has 15 amino acids. Germline V gene data show CDR1 as LNHNV and CDR2 as YYDKDF (reference sequence). Trimming at V came to 1 base and at J to 5 bases, leaving 7 bases not matched to a gene. CDR3 protein: CATSRGTGVAETQYF. CDR3 coding DNA: TGTGCCACCAGCAGAGGCACAGGGGTTGCTGAGACCCAGTACTTC.

V and J are TRBV5-1 and TRBJ1-1; D gene uncertain. The germline V gene has CDR1 SGHRS and CDR2 YFSETQ. V was shortened by 0 bases and J by 0 bases, with 9 bases between the two germline ends. The CDR3 spans 15 residues. In DNA form, the CDR3 reads TGCGCCAGCAGCTTGGTTGGCGACATGAACACTGAAGCTTTCTTT. Amino acid sequence: CASSLVGDMNTEAFF.

This chain joins TRBV27 and TRBJ2-1; 7 bases agree with TRBD2. V shed 6 bases, J shed 0 bases, and the junction held 8 bases outside the gene matches. This CDR3 contains 16 residues. CDR1 and CDR2 from the germline V gene are MNHEY and SMNVEV (reference sequence). The CDR3 spells CASREAGSFSYNEQFF. In DNA, the CDR3 is TGTGCCAGCAGAGAAGCGGGATCCTTCTCCTACAATGAGCAGTTCTTC.

The chain uses TRBV30 and TRBJ2-7; 10 positions agree with TRBD2. CDR1 GTSNPN and CDR2 SVGIG come from the germline V gene (reference sequence). J gave up 4 bases and V 0 bases, and 6 bases lay outside the gene matches. CDR3 length: 15 amino acids. The DNA of the CDR3 is TGTGCCTGGAGTGTTGACGGACTAGCGGCGTACGAGCAGTACTTC. It encodes CAWSVDGLAAYEQYF.

This chain joins TRBV3-1 (or the pseudogene TRBV3-2) and TRBJ2-1; 14 bases are a match to TRBD2. CDR1 and CDR2 from the germline V gene are LGHDT and YNNKEL (reference sequence). Unmatched junction bases numbered 16, after V lost 4 bases and J lost 8 bases. CDR3 length: 19 amino acids. The CDR3 here is CASSRTLPGLAGASDEQFF. In DNA form, the CDR3 reads TGTGCCAGCAGCCGAACGCTTCCGGGACTAGCGGGGGCCTCAGATGAGCAGTTCTTC.

This clone appeared once. This chain connects TRBV28 to TRBJ1-2; D is perhaps TRBD1 (5 bases). Trimming stripped 10 bases from V and 5 bases from J, with 11 bases between. The CDR3 is 11 residues long. Germline CDR1 reads MDHEN; CDR2 reads SYDVKM. The CDR3 sequence is CAISTAYGYTF. CDR3 nucleotides: TGTGCCATTTCGACAGCATATGGCTACACCTTC.

The chain employs TRBV11-2 and TRBJ2-1; the D gene is possibly TRBD1 (5 bases). The germline V gene encodes CDR1 SGHAT and CDR2 FQNNGV. The V and J ends lost 4 bases and 3 bases respectively, with 19 bases between them. The CDR3 consists of 17 residues. The CDR3 is CASSSASGHLIYNEQFF. CDR3 nucleotide sequence: TGTGCCAGCAGCTCCGCCTCAGGGCACCTCATCTACAATGAGCAGTTCTTC.

The chain employs TRBV2 and TRBJ1-4; unclear D gene. Trimming stripped 7 bases from V and 8 bases from J, with 14 bases between. The CDR3 has 13 amino acids. CDR1 and CDR2 from the germline V gene are SNHLY and FYNNEI. CDR3 amino acids: CASTSVVREKLFF. CDR3 coding DNA: TGTGCCAGCACAAGCGTTGTGAGGGAAAAACTGTTTTTT.

The J gene is TRBJ1-2, the V gene TRBV4-1; 7 bases match TRBD1. In germline, CDR1 is MGHRA, CDR2 YSYEKL. This CDR3 is 15 amino acids long. Germline trimming cut 0 bases from V and 4 bases from J; bases unmatched to any gene: 5. CDR3 region: CASSQDRGRFYGYTF. The CDR3 nucleotides read TGCGCCAGCAGCCAAGATAGGGGGCGCTTCTATGGCTACACCTTC.

The rearrangement links TRBV6-6 to TRBJ2-7, with 8 bases lining up with TRBD2. This CDR3 is 20 amino acids long. Trimming cost V 6 bases and J 0 bases; bases outside gene matches: 22. Looked up from germline, CDR1 is MNHNY and CDR2 is SVGAGI (reference sequence). The CDR3 region has the DNA TGTGCCAGCAGCGATACTCTGTTCGGGGGGGAGCGGGGGAACTCCTACGAGCAGTACTTC. Translating gives CASSDTLFGGERGNSYEQYF.

This clone came up once. The rearrangement uses TRBV28 and TRBJ2-5; D remains ambiguous. This CDR3 spans 15 amino acids. Germline V CDR1 and CDR2: MDHEN, SYDVKM. V was trimmed by 4 bases and J by 0 bases, leaving 12 bases between them. CDR3 DNA: TGTGCCAGCAGTTACGGGTCTTCGTACCAAGAGACCCAGTACTTC. Protein sequence: CASSYGSSYQETQYF.